This entry features one TCR beta chain sequence. CDR1 LNHDA and CDR2 SQIVND come from the germline V gene (reference sequence). Trimming took off 6 bases at V and 7 bases at J, with 18 bases between the two ends. The length of the CDR3 is 14 residues. The data were obtained in a study of shared clonotypes between healthy human individuals. The naive CD8 subset, CD45RO-negative cells positively selected for CCR7, excluded terminally differentiated effector memory CD45RA+ cells. Profiling relied on immunoSEQ multiplex PCR, and the TCRdb table lists in-frame clones only, not all of them. The sample consists of millions of clones, about 95% of them appearing once.

The source is a man aged 18 to 30 in good health. The genes are TRBV19 and TRBJ1-2, with a tentative D call TRBD1 (5 bases). Source material: naive CD8+ T cells sorted from blood. CDR3 loop: CASSEDLGTSGYTF. The CDR3, as DNA: TGTGCCAGTAGCGAGGACCTCGGGACTTCTGGCTACACCTTC.